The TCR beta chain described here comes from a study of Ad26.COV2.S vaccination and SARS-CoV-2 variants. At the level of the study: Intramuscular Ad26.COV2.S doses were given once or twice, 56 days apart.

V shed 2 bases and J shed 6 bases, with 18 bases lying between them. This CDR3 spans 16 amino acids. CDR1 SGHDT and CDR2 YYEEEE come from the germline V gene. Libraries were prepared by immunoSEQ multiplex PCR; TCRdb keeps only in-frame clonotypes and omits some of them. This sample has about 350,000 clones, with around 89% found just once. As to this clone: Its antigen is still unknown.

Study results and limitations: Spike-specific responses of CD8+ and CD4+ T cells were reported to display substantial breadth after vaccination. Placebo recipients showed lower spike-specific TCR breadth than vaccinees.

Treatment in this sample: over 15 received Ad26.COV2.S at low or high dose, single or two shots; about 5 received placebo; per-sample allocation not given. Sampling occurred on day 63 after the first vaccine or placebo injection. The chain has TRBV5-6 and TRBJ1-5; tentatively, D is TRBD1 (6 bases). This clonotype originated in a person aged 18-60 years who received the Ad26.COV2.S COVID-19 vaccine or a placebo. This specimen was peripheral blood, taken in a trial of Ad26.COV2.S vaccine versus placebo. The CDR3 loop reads CASSFGFGGPTQPQHF. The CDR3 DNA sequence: TGTGCCAGCAGCTTCGGGTTTGGGGGGCCCACTCAGCCCCAGCATTTT.